This is a list of T cell receptor beta chains from one sample in a study of early T cells in non-severe SARS-CoV-2 infection. MiXCR, applied by TCRdb to the 5' RACE reads, yields one record per CDR3 protein. The table shows roughly 63,000 distinct CDR3 sequences, with around 12% occurring only once. The source material was whole blood. The source is an adult who was a healthcare worker with PCR-confirmed SARS-CoV-2 infection or an uninfected control (not recorded which). Both conserved end residues are part of each CDR3. The order of the fields is J gene, V gene, clone size, D gene, CDR3 protein, CDR3 DNA. D genes are given only for firm matches. Clone size, where shown, is once, few, many, or a class for clones that have expanded.

>TRBJ2-1|TRBV29-1|many|-
CSVEDPSESSYNEQFF
TGCAGCGTTGAAGATCCTAGCGAGAGCTCCTACAATGAGCAGTTCTTC
>TRBJ2-7|TRBV9|few|TRBD2
CASSVRASGPYEQYF
TGTGCCAGCAGCGTACGGGCTAGCGGGCCCTACGAGCAGTACTTC
>TRBJ2-7|TRBV27|-|-
CASSLRLPLRRQYF
TGTGCCAGCAGTTTAAGGCTACCCCTACGACGCCAGTACTTC
>TRBJ2-2|TRBV10-2|-|TRBD2
CASRAGVDTGELFF
TGCGCCAGCAGAGCGGGAGTGGACACCGGGGAGCTGTTTTTT
>TRBJ2-1|TRBV18|many|-
CASSRETGGSYNEQFF
TGTGCCAGCTCACGGGAAACAGGTGGCTCCTACAATGAGCAGTTCTTC
>TRBJ2-2|TRBV7-2|-|TRBD2
CASSLMVQPSGNAGELFF
TGTGCCAGCAGCTTAATGGTTCAACCTAGCGGGAATGCCGGGGAGCTGTTTTTT
>TRBJ1-1|TRBV28|-|-
CASSFLGRGNTEAFF
TGTGCCAGCAGTTTTTTGGGCAGGGGGAACACTGAAGCTTTCTTT
>TRBJ1-2|TRBV7-2|-|-
CASSLDYYGYTF
TGTGCCAGCAGCTTAGATTACTATGGCTACACCTTC
>TRBJ2-2|TRBV19|many|TRBD2
CASTSTSGRTDTGELFF
TGTGCCAGTACCTCGACTAGCGGGAGGACCGACACCGGGGAGCTGTTTTTT
>TRBJ2-3|TRBV5-1|-|TRBD1
CAGSAGTDPADTQYF
TGCGCCGGCAGCGCAGGGACAGACCCCGCAGATACGCAGTATTTT
>TRBJ1-1|TRBV7-3|many|-
CASSLTDEVGTEAFF
TGTGCCAGCAGCTTAACGGACGAAGTTGGCACTGAAGCTTTCTTT
>TRBJ2-3|TRBV19|-|-
CASRSGTHTGTQYF
TGTGCCAGTAGGTCCGGGACCCACACGGGTACGCAGTATTTT
>TRBJ1-1|TRBV10-2|-|-
CASNIRLNTEAFF
TGCGCCAGCAATATCAGGCTGAACACTGAAGCTTTCTTT
>TRBJ2-7|TRBV28|-|TRBD2
CASSYLAGGSYEQYF
TGTGCCAGCAGTTACCTAGCGGGAGGTAGCTACGAGCAGTACTTC
>TRBJ2-1|TRBV5-4|-|TRBD2
CASSRPGLADNEQFF
TGTGCCAGCAGCCGCCCAGGACTAGCGGACAATGAGCAGTTCTTC
>TRBJ2-7|TRBV29-1|few|-
CSGALGSEQYF
TGCAGCGGCGCGTTAGGGAGCGAGCAGTACTTC
>TRBJ2-7|TRBV20-1|-|TRBD2
CSASRAGGSSYEQYF
TGCAGTGCTAGCCGGGCGGGAGGGTCCTCCTACGAGCAGTACTTC
>TRBJ2-3|TRBV7-3|-|-
CASSFHWGPTDTQYF
TGTGCCAGCAGCTTCCATTGGGGGCCTACAGATACGCAGTATTTT
>TRBJ2-1|TRBV6-4|few|-
CASSAREYGNEQFF
TGTGCCAGCAGTGCGAGGGAATACGGGAATGAGCAGTTCTTC
>TRBJ1-6|TRBV7-9|few|-
CASSSSDSQAAPLHF
TGTGCCAGCAGCTCATCGGACAGTCAGGCGGCACCCCTCCACTTT
>TRBJ2-7|TRBV2|-|-
CASSDTGYEQYF
TGTGCCAGCAGTGACACAGGATACGAGCAGTACTTC
>TRBJ2-1|TRBV19|many|-
CASSMISEDEQFF
TGTGCCAGTAGTATGATTAGCGAAGATGAGCAGTTCTTC
>TRBJ2-3|TRBV5-1|-|-
CASSLGVGADTQYF
TGCGCCAGCAGCTTGGGGGTCGGAGCAGATACGCAGTATTTT
>TRBJ2-7|TRBV24-1|-|-
CATSDPGTPYEQYF
TGTGCCACCAGTGACCCCGGGACCCCGTACGAGCAGTACTTC
>TRBJ2-5|TRBV28|many|TRBD2
CASSPTSGRKIETQYF
TGTGCCAGCAGTCCGACTAGCGGGAGGAAGATAGAGACCCAGTACTTC
>TRBJ2-5|TRBV28|-|-
CASSFQRAGSETQYF
TGTGCCAGCAGTTTCCAGAGGGCAGGGTCCGAGACCCAGTACTTC
>TRBJ1-1|TRBV9|-|-
CASSGEKGRHPDTEAFF
TGTGCCAGCAGCGGAGAAAAAGGAAGGCACCCTGACACTGAAGCTTTCTTT
>TRBJ1-5|TRBV28|many|TRBD1
CASSSGGALLNNQPQHF
TGTGCCAGCAGCTCAGGGGGGGCCCTACTAAACAATCAGCCCCAGCATTTT
>TRBJ1-2|TRBV29-1|-|-
CSVEDRQEIYYGYTF
TGCAGCGTTGAAGATCGACAGGAGATATACTATGGCTACACCTTC
>TRBJ2-3|TRBV28|few|-
CASSLLEGSTDTQYF
TGTGCCAGCAGTTTATTAGAGGGGTCCACAGATACGCAGTATTTT
>TRBJ1-1|TRBV6-4|many|-
CASSDGNELGEAFF
TGTGCCAGCAGTGACGGGAATGAATTGGGTGAAGCTTTCTTT
>TRBJ1-1|TRBV5-1|many|-
CASSRSLNTEAFF
TGCGCCAGCAGCCGTAGTTTGAACACTGAAGCTTTCTTT
>TRBJ1-1|TRBV18|many|TRBD1
CASSPLNRGKGRNTEAFF
TGTGCCAGCTCACCACTGAACAGGGGAAAAGGTCGGAACACTGAAGCTTTCTTT
>TRBJ1-1|TRBV5-8|few|-
CASSLYTEAFF
TGTGCCAGCAGCTTGTATACTGAAGCTTTCTTT
>TRBJ2-3|TRBV27|few|TRBD1
CASRRQGRADTQYF
TGTGCCAGCAGACGACAGGGCAGGGCAGATACGCAGTATTTT
>TRBJ1-1|TRBV20-1|few|-
CSARDVGSMSDTEAFF
TGCAGTGCTAGAGATGTGGGCTCAATGAGTGACACTGAAGCTTTCTTT
>TRBJ2-2|TRBV7-3|few|-
CASSLTVTGNTGELFF
TGTGCCAGCAGCTTAACAGTAACAGGGAACACCGGGGAGCTGTTTTTT
>TRBJ1-1|TRBV5-1|many|-
CASSLQGWSTEAFF
TGCGCCAGCAGCTTGCAGGGGTGGTCCACTGAAGCTTTCTTT
>TRBJ1-5|TRBV9|-|-
CASSVVPGFSNQPQHF
TGTGCCAGCAGCGTAGTTCCGGGGTTCAGCAATCAGCCCCAGCATTTT
>TRBJ2-7|TRBV12-3/TRBV12-4|few|TRBD1
CASSPDRDLVEQYF
TGTGCCAGCAGTCCCGACAGGGATCTCGTCGAGCAGTACTTC
>TRBJ2-7|TRBV4-1|few|-
CASSQVASEMYEQYF
TGCGCCAGCAGCCAAGTTGCTAGCGAGATGTACGAGCAGTACTTC
>TRBJ2-3|TRBV12-3/TRBV12-4|few|TRBD2
CASRPLAGRGSQDTQYF
TGTGCCAGCAGGCCCCTAGCGGGAAGAGGGTCGCAAGATACGCAGTATTTT
>TRBJ2-7|TRBV2|-|-
CASTPRLTGEQYF
TGTGCCAGCACCCCGCGCCTAACGGGAGAGCAGTACTTC
>TRBJ1-5|TRBV11-2|many|-
CASSLAGQLHFHQPQHF
TGTGCCAGCAGCTTAGCCGGGCAGCTTCACTTTCATCAGCCCCAGCATTTT